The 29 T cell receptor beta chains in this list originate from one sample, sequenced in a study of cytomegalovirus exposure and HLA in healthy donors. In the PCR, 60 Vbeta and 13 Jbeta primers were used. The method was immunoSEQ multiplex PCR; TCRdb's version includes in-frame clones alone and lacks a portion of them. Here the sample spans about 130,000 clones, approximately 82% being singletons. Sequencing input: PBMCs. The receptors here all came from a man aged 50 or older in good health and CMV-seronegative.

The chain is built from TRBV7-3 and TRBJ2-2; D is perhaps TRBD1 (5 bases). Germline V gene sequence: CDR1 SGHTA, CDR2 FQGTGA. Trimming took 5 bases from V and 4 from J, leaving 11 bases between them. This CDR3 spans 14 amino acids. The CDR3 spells CASSQGAGTGELFF. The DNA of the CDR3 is TGTGCCAGCAGCCAGGGTGCCGGCACCGGGGAGCTGTTTTTT.

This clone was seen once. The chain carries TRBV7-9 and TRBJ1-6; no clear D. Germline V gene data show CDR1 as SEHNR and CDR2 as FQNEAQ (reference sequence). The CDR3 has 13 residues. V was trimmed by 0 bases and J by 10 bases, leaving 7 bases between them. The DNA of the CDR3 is TGTGCCAGCAGCTTAGCAGGTAGCTCACCCCTCCACTTT. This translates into CASSLAGSSPLHF.

The chain's CDR3 is CASSVVGDSQKSNQPQHF. CDR3 nucleotide sequence: TGTGCCAGCAGCGTAGTGGGGGACAGCCAAAAAAGCAATCAGCCCCAGCATTTT. V is TRBV9 and J is TRBJ1-5, with 7 bases identical to TRBD1. The germline V gene encodes CDR1 SGDLS and CDR2 YYNGEE. V gave up 0 bases and J gave up 1 base; unmatched junction bases: 10. The CDR3 is 18 residues long. The variable domain in full, completed from reference TRBV9 and TRBJ1-5, reads DSGVTQTPKHLITATGQRVTLRCSPRSGDLSVYWYQQSLDQGLQFLIQYYNGEERAKGNILERFSAQQFPDLHSELNLSSLELGDSALYFCASSVVGDSQKSNQPQHFGDGTRLSIL.

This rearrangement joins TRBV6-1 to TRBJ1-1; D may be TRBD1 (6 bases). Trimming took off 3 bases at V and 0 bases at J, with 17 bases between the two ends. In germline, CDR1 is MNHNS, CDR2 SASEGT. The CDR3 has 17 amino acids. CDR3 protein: CASSDLLTGIMNTEAFF. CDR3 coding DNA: TGTGCCAGCAGTGACCTCCTGACAGGAATCATGAACACTGAAGCTTTCTTT.

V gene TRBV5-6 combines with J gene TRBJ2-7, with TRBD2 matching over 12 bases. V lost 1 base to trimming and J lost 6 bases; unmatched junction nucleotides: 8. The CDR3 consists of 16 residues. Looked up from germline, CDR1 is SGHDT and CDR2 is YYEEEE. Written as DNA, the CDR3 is TGTGCCAGCAGCTTGATGGAACTAGCGGGGGGCCTCGAGCAGTACTTC. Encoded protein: CASSLMELAGGLEQYF.

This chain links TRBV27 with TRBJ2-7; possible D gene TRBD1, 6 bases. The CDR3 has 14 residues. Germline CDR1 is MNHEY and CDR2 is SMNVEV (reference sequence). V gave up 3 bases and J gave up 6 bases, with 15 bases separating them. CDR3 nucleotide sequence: TGTGCCAGCAGTTTCCGACAGGCTGGCCGCGAGCAGTACTTC. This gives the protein CASSFRQAGREQYF.

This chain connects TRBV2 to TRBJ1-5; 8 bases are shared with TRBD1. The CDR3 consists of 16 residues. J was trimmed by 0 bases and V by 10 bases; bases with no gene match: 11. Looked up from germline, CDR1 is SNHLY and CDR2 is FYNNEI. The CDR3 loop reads CATTPDRAYSNQPQHF. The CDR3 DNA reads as TGTGCCACCACCCCGGACAGGGCGTATAGCAATCAGCCCCAGCATTTT.

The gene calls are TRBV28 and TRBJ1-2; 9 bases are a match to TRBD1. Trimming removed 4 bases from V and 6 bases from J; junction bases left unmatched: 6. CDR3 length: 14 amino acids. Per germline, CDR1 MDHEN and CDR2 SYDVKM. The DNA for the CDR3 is TGTGCCAGCAGTTCAGGACAGGGGCTCCATGGCTACACCTTC. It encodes CASSSGQGLHGYTF.

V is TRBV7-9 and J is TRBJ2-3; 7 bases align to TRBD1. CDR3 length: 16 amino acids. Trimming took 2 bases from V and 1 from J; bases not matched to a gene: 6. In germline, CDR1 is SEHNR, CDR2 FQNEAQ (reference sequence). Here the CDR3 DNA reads TGTGCCAGCAGCTTATTGGTCACAGGGGGCACAGATACGCAGTATTTT. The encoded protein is CASSLLVTGGTDTQYF.

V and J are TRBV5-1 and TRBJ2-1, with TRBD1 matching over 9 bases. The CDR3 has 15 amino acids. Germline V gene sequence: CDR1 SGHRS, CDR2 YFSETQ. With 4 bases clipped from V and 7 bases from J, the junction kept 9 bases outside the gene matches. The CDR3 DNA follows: TGCGCCAGCAGCCCCCGGACAGGGGACGGTAATGAGCAGTTCTTC. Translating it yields CASSPRTGDGNEQFF. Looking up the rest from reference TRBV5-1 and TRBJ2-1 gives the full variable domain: KAGVTQTPRYLIKTRGQQVTLSCSPISGHRSVSWYQQTPGQGLQFLFEYFSETQRNKGNFPGRFSGRQFSNSRSEMNVSTLELGDSALYLCASSPRTGDGNEQFFGPGTRLTVL.

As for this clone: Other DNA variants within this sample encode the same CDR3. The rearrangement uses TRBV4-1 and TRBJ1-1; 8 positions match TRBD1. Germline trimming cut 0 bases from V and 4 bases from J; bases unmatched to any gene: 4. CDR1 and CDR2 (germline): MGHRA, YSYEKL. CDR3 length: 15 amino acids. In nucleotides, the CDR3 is TGCGCCAGCAGCCAAGAAAACAGGGGGGTCACTGAAGCTTTCTTT. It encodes CASSQENRGVTEAFF.

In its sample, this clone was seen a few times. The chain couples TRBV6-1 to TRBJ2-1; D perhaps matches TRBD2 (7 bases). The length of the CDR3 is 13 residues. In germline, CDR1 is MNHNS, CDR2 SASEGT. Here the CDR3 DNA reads TGTGCGGGGGGCGGGAGCTCCTACAATGAGCAGTTCTTC. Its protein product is CAGGGSSYNEQFF.

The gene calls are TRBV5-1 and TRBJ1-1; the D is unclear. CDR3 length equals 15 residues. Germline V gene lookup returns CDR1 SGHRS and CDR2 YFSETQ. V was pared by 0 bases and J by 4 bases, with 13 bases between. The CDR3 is CASSLAADIGTEAFF. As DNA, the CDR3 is TGCGCCAGCAGCTTGGCCGCGGATATTGGCACTGAAGCTTTCTTT.

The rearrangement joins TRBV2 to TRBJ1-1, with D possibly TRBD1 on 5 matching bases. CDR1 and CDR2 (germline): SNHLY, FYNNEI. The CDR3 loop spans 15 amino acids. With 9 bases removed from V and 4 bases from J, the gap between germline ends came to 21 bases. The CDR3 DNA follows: TGTGCCAGTACCCGAGGTAAGGGGCCCTTCACTGAAGCTTTCTTT. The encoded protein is CASTRGKGPFTEAFF.

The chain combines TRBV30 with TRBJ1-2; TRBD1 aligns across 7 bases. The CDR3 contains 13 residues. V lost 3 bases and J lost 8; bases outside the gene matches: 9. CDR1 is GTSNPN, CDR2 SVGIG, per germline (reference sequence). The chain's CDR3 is CAWSPMTGPGYTF. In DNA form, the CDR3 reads TGTGCCTGGAGCCCCATGACAGGGCCCGGCTACACCTTC.

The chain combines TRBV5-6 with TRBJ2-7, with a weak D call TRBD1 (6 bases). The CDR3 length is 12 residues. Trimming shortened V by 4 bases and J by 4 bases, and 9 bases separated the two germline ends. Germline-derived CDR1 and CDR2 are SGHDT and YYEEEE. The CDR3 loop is CASSPQGYEQYF. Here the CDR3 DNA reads TGTGCCAGCAGCCCACAGGGATACGAGCAGTACTTC. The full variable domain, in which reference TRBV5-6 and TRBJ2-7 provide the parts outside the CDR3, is DAGVTQSPTHLIKTRGQQVTLRCSPKSGHDTVSWYQQALGQGPQFIFQYYEEEERQRGNFPDRFSGHQFPNYSSELNVNALLLGDSALYLCASSPQGYEQYFGPGTRLTVT.

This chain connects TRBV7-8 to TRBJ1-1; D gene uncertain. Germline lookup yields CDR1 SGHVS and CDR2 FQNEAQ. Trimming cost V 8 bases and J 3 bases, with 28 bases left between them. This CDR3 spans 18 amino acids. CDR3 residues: CASCLNALTQRWDTEAFF. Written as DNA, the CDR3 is TGTGCCAGCTGTTTAAACGCCCTGACTCAGAGGTGGGACACTGAAGCTTTCTTT.

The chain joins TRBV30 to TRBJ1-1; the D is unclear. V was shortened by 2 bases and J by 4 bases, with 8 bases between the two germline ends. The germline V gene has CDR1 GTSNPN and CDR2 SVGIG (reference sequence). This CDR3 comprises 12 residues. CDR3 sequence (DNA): TGTGCCTGGAGTCACGGGAGCACTGAAGCTTTCTTT. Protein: CAWSHGSTEAFF. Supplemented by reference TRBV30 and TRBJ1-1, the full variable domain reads SQTIHQWPATLVQPVGSPLSLECTVEGTSNPNLYWYRQAAGRGLQLLFYSVGIGQISSEVPQNLSASRPQDRQFILSSKKLLLSDSGFYLCAWSHGSTEAFFGQGTRLTVV.

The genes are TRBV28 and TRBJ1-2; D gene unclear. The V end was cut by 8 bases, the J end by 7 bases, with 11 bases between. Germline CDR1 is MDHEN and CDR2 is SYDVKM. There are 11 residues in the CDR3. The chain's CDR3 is CASYTPGGYTF. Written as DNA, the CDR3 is TGTGCCAGCTATACGCCCGGTGGCTACACCTTC.

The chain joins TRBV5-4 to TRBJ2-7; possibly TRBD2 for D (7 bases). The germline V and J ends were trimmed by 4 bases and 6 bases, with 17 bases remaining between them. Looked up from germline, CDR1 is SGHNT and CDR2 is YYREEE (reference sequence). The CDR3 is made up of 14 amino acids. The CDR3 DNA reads TGTGCCAGCAGCGACGCTAAGGGGGAGGGCGAGCAGTACTTC. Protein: CASSDAKGEGEQYF.

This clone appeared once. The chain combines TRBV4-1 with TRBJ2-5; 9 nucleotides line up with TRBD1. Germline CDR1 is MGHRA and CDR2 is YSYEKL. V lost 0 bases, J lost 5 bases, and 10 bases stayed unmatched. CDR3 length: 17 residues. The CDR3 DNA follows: TGCGCCAGCAGCCAAGATTACAGGGGGCGCCGCGGGGAGACCCAGTACTTC. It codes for CASSQDYRGRRGETQYF.

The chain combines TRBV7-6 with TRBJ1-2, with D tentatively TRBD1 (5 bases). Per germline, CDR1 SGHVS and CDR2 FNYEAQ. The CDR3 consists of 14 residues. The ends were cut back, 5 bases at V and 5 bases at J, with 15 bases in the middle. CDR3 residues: CASSPAGGLYGYTF. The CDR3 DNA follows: TGTGCCAGCAGCCCCGCCGGGGGGTTGTATGGCTACACCTTC.

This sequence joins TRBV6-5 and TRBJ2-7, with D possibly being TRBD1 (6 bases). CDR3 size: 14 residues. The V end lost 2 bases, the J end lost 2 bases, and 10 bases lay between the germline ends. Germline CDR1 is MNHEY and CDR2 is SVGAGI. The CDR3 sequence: CASSYGQTTYEQYF. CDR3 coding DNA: TGTGCCAGCAGTTACGGACAGACCACCTACGAGCAGTACTTC.

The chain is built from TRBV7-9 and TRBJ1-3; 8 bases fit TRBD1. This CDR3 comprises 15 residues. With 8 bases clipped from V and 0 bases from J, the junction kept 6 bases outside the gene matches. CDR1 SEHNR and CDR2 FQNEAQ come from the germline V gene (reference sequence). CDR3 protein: CASSNRGSSGNTIYF. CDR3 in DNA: TGTGCCAGCTCGAACAGGGGGAGCTCTGGAAACACCATATATTTT.

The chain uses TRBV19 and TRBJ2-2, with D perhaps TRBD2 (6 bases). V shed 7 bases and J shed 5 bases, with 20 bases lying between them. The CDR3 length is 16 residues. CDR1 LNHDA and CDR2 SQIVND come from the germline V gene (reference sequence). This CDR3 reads CASKVPGRGFTGELFF. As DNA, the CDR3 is TGTGCCAGTAAGGTCCCGGGGCGGGGATTTACCGGGGAGCTGTTTTTT.

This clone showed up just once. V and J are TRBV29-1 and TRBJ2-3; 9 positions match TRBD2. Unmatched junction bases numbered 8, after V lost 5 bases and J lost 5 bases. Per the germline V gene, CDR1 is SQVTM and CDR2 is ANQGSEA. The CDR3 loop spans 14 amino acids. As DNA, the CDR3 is TGCAGCGTTTGGACTAGCGAATTCATAGATACGCAGTATTTT. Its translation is CSVWTSEFIDTQYF.

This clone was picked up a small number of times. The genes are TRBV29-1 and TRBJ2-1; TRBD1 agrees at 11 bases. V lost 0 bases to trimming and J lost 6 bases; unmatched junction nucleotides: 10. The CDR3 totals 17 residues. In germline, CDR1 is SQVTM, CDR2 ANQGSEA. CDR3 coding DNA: TGCAGCGTTGAAGACCCCTTCGGGACAGGGGGGTTCAATGAGCAGTTCTTC. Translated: CSVEDPFGTGGFNEQFF.

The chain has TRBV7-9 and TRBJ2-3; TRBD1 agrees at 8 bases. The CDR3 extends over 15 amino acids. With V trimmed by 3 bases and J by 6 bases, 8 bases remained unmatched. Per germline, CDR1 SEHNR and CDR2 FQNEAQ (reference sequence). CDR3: CASSFRTGQHDTQYF. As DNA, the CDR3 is TGTGCCAGCAGCTTCAGGACAGGGCAACACGATACGCAGTATTTT.

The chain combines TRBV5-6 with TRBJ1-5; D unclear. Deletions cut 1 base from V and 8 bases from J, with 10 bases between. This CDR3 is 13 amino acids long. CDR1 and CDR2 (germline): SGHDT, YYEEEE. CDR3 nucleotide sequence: TGTGCCAGCAGCTTGCGGCAGGTTGAGCCCCAGCATTTT. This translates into CASSLRQVEPQHF.